The next 18 T cell receptor beta chains were all read from a single sample in a study of shared clonotypes between healthy human individuals. Data came from immunoSEQ multiplex PCR; TCRdb stores just in-frame clones and leaves some out. The sample shows over a million clones, around 74% of them seen only once. Material: memory CD4+ T cells sorted from blood. Sample subset: CD45RA-negative fraction. The receptors come from a young man in good health.

This clone was detected only a few times. This chain uses TRBV5-1 with TRBJ2-7, with D possibly matching TRBD2 (5 bases). V dropped 0 bases and J dropped 3 bases, with 13 bases sitting between them. Looked up from germline, CDR1 is SGHRS and CDR2 is YFSETQ. The CDR3 runs to 15 residues. CDR3 sequence reads: CASSLGGSANYEQYF. CDR3 coding DNA: TGCGCCAGCAGCTTGGGTGGTAGCGCGAACTACGAGCAGTACTTC.

This clone was found once. Within the sample, other DNA sequences also encode this same CDR3. The chain links TRBV18 to TRBJ1-1, with unresolved D. V lost 6 bases to trimming and J lost 4 bases, with 12 bases between them. The CDR3 loop spans 13 amino acids. CDR1 and CDR2 (germline): KGHSH, LQKENI. The CDR3 DNA reads TGTGCCAGCTCCCCCGGACGACTCACTGAAGCTTTCTTT. It yields the protein CASSPGRLTEAFF.

The CDR3 region has the DNA TGTGCCAGCAGCTTGGTTAGCGGGAGCTTCAATGAGCAGTTCTTC. Translation gives CASSLVSGSFNEQFF. The rearrangement uses TRBV5-5 and TRBJ2-1, with 9 bases identical to TRBD2. V gave up 0 bases and J gave up 6 bases; unmatched junction bases: 4. The V gene's germline CDR1 is SGHKS and CDR2 YYEKEE (reference sequence). The CDR3 is 15 residues long.

This CDR3 is CAISEAGQNYGYTF. In nucleotides, the CDR3 is TGTGCCATCAGTGAGGCGGGACAGAACTATGGCTACACCTTC. The chain joins TRBV10-3 to TRBJ1-2; 7 bases agree with TRBD1. CDR1 ENHRY and CDR2 SYGVKD come from the germline V gene. J gave up 2 bases and V 2 bases, and 2 bases lay outside the gene matches. The CDR3 sequence is 14 residues long.

The chain carries TRBV4-3 and TRBJ2-3; 9 bases are shared with TRBD2. J gave up 3 bases and V 4 bases, and 5 bases lay outside the gene matches. Per germline, CDR1 LGHNA and CDR2 YSLEER. The CDR3 is 15 residues long. CDR3 DNA sequence: TGCGCCAGCAGCCGACTAGCGGCACTGACAGATACGCAGTATTTT. This encodes CASSRLAALTDTQYF.

This clone has more than one count but fewer than ten. The chain carries TRBV20-1 and TRBJ2-7; D unresolved. This CDR3 is 11 amino acids long. Trimming left V 5 bases short and J 5 bases short, with 10 bases between. Germline CDR1 reads DFQATT; CDR2 reads SNEGSKA (reference sequence). The CDR3 region is CSAGFWDEQYF. The CDR3 coding sequence is TGCAGTGCTGGCTTTTGGGACGAGCAGTACTTC.

V gene TRBV6-6 combines with J gene TRBJ2-1; no definite D call. CDR1 is MNHNY, CDR2 SVGAGI, per germline (reference sequence). This CDR3 contains 13 residues. The V end was cut by 8 bases, the J end by 0 bases, with 8 bases between. CDR3 protein: CASSGVSYNEQFF. In DNA form, the CDR3 reads TGTGCCAGCTCAGGTGTCTCCTACAATGAGCAGTTCTTC.

The J gene is TRBJ1-1, the V gene TRBV5-1; D unclear. Germline CDR1 is SGHRS and CDR2 is YFSETQ. V lost 2 bases and J lost 1, with 9 bases in between. The length of the CDR3 is 14 residues. CDR3 sequence: CASSFGGRNTEAFF. The CDR3 DNA reads TGCGCCAGCAGCTTCGGTGGCAGGAACACTGAAGCTTTCTTT.

This chain connects TRBV6-5 to TRBJ1-1; D is ambiguous. Trimming shortened V by 7 bases and J by 1 base, and 13 bases separated the two germline ends. The germline V gene encodes CDR1 MNHEY and CDR2 SVGAGI. The CDR3 is 14 residues long. The CDR3 coding sequence is TGTGCCAGCACTATTACCCAGACGAACACTGAAGCTTTCTTT. It specifies CASTITQTNTEAFF.

The rearrangement uses TRBV6-5 and TRBJ1-2; 10 bases map to TRBD1. Per the germline V gene, CDR1 is MNHEY and CDR2 is SVGAGI. CDR3 length: 15 amino acids. The V segment lost 6 bases and the J segment 4 bases; nucleotides outside the gene matches: 8. In nucleotides, the CDR3 is TGTGCCAGCAGCATAACGGGACAGGGGTTCTATGGCTACACCTTC. Its translation: CASSITGQGFYGYTF.

This sequence joins TRBV6-1 and TRBJ2-3; D gene uncertain. V was pared by 1 base and J by 3 bases, with 8 bases between. Per germline, CDR1 MNHNS and CDR2 SASEGT. This CDR3 comprises 14 residues. DNA for the CDR3: TGTGCCAGCAGTGAAGGGACGAAAACAGATACGCAGTATTTT. It codes for CASSEGTKTDTQYF.

The J gene is TRBJ2-2, the V gene TRBV9; 8 nucleotides line up with TRBD2. The CDR3 runs to 16 residues. CDR1 and CDR2 from the germline V gene are SGDLS and YYNGEE. The V segment lost 0 bases and the J segment 5 bases; nucleotides outside the gene matches: 6. The CDR3 reads CASSVVTPSGTGELFF. The CDR3 nucleotides read TGTGCCAGCAGCGTAGTGACACCTAGCGGGACCGGGGAGCTGTTTTTT.

This rearrangement joins TRBV15 to TRBJ2-7; no clear D. The CDR3 loop spans 15 amino acids. Trimming shortened V by 0 bases and J by 1 base, and 10 bases separated the two germline ends. Germline V gene data show CDR1 as LNHNV and CDR2 as YYDKDF (reference sequence). CDR3: CATSRDTSRSYEQYF. CDR3 nucleotide sequence: TGTGCCACCAGCAGAGACACGAGTAGGTCCTACGAGCAGTACTTC.

This chain links TRBV9 with TRBJ2-1; the D call may be TRBD1 or TRBD2 (5 bases each). Per the germline V gene, CDR1 is SGDLS and CDR2 is YYNGEE. The CDR3 extends over 14 amino acids. V was shortened by 0 bases and J by 7 bases, with 11 bases between the two germline ends. Here the CDR3 reads CASSVGGVVNEQFF. The CDR3 nucleotides are TGTGCCAGCAGCGTAGGAGGGGTAGTAAATGAGCAGTTCTTC. The variable domain in full, with the rest retrieved from reference TRBV9 and TRBJ2-1, is DSGVTQTPKHLITATGQRVTLRCSPRSGDLSVYWYQQSLDQGLQFLIQYYNGEERAKGNILERFSAQQFPDLHSELNLSSLELGDSALYFCASSVGGVVNEQFFGPGTRLTVL.

As for this clone: One base away lies a much larger clone, so this may be a sequencing read error. The chain joins TRBV7-9 to TRBJ2-7; no firm D call. Per germline, CDR1 SEHNR and CDR2 FQNEAQ (reference sequence). The CDR3 extends over 11 amino acids. Trimming took 4 bases from V and 3 from J, leaving 4 bases between them. The CDR3 DNA reads TGTGCCAGCAGCTCATACTACGAGCAGTACTTC. This gives the protein CASSSYYEQYF.

The chain uses TRBV25-1 and TRBJ1-2, with D maybe TRBD1 (6 bases). Germline CDR1 MGHDK, CDR2 SYGVNS. This CDR3 is built from 15 residues. V lost 2 bases to trimming and J lost 8 bases, with 18 bases between them. The CDR3 DNA reads TGTGCCAGCAGTGAACCGAGTCCAGGGGTATACGGCTACACCTTC. Translating it yields CASSEPSPGVYGYTF.

This clone has only a few counts. The chain combines TRBV27 with TRBJ1-2; D call uncertain. The CDR3 length is 13 residues. CDR1 and CDR2 (germline): MNHEY, SMNVEV (reference sequence). V was shortened by 4 bases and J by 2 bases, with 8 bases between the two germline ends. CDR3 in amino acids: CASSSGGNYGYTF. DNA for the CDR3: TGTGCCAGCAGTTCAGGAGGGAACTATGGCTACACCTTC.

This clone was detected only a few times. This chain connects TRBV7-9 to TRBJ1-2; no reliable D call. The CDR3 contains 13 residues. Germline V CDR1 and CDR2: SEHNR, FQNEAQ (reference sequence). The V and J ends lost 7 bases and 6 bases respectively, with 15 bases between them. The CDR3 DNA sequence: TGTGCCAGCACTTTAACAGCGAGCAATGGCTACACCTTC. The encoded protein is CASTLTASNGYTF.